Presented here are 27 T cell receptor beta chains from one specimen sequenced in a study of shared clonotypes between healthy human individuals. Assay used: immunoSEQ multiplex PCR; TCRdb lists only in-frame clones, some missing. This sample yields under 2.5 million clones, of which approximately 90% are seen a single time; 0.37% belongs to the top ten. Source material: naive CD4+ T cells from PBMCs. Subset of the sample: CD45RA+ positively selected. The source of these receptors is a man between 18 and 35 years old in good health. Some clones in this sample may be carry-over from other donors' samples.

This chain connects TRBV9 to TRBJ1-3, with D unresolved. Germline V lookup: CDR1 SGDLS, CDR2 YYNGEE. The CDR3 is 16 residues long. V dropped 1 base and J dropped 4 bases, with 15 bases sitting between them. The CDR3 spells CASSVFDRDIGNTIYF. CDR3 DNA: TGTGCCAGCAGCGTATTTGACCGCGACATCGGAAACACCATATATTTT.

This sequence joins TRBV11-3 and TRBJ2-3, with unresolved D. Germline-derived CDR1 and CDR2 are SGHNT and YENEEA. V dropped 4 bases and J dropped 2 bases, with 7 bases sitting between them. CDR3 length equals 13 residues. The CDR3 sequence is CASSSRTTDTQYF. The CDR3 region has the DNA TGTGCCAGCAGCTCCCGCACCACAGATACGCAGTATTTT. Variable domain in full (rest from reference TRBV11-3 and TRBJ2-3): EAGVVQSPRYKIIEKKQPVAFWCNPISGHNTLYWYLQNLGQGPELLIRYENEEAVDDSQLPKDRFSAERLKGVDSTLKIQPAELGDSAVYLCASSSRTTDTQYFGPGTRLTVL.

The chain joins TRBV18 to TRBJ1-5; a possible D gene is TRBD1 (6 bases). The germline CDR1 and CDR2 sequences are KGHSH and LQKENI. The CDR3 spans 15 residues. Trimming took 2 bases from V and 5 from J, leaving 13 bases between them. CDR3 loop: CASSPRGQGYQPQHF. DNA for the CDR3: TGTGCCAGCTCACCAAGGGGCCAGGGGTATCAGCCCCAGCATTTT.

The chain links TRBV6-5 to TRBJ2-5, with a weak D call TRBD2 (6 bases). This CDR3 has 13 amino acids. CDR1 and CDR2 (germline): MNHEY, SVGAGI. V lost 8 bases and J 5 bases, leaving 15 bases between the germline ends. DNA of the CDR3: TGTGCCAGCCGCCTAAGGAGGGTGGAGACCCAGTACTTC. Translation gives CASRLRRVETQYF.

As DNA, the CDR3 is TGTGCCAGCAGTGATGGGACTAGTTACCAAGAGACCCAGTACTTC. Its translation is CASSDGTSYQETQYF. V and J are TRBV2 and TRBJ2-5; the match to TRBD2 covers 8 bases. CDR3 length: 15 residues. The trim removed 3 bases at V and 0 bases at J, leaving 3 bases unmatched. CDR1 SNHLY and CDR2 FYNNEI come from the germline V gene.

The chain uses TRBV30 and TRBJ1-6; D unresolved. Germline CDR1 GTSNPN, CDR2 SVGIG (reference sequence). There are 13 residues in the CDR3. The ends were cut back, 1 base at V and 3 bases at J, with 4 bases in the middle. The CDR3, as DNA: TGTGCCTGGAGTGGCAGCTATAATTCACCCCTCCACTTT. Its protein is CAWSGSYNSPLHF.

The chain joins TRBV5-1 to TRBJ2-5; D remains ambiguous. The ends were cut back, 5 bases at V and 1 base at J, with 9 bases in the middle. CDR1 is SGHRS and CDR2 is YFSETQ in the germline V gene. This CDR3 is built from 13 residues. For the CDR3, the DNA is TGCGCCAGCAGTTGGCAGACCCAAGAGACCCAGTACTTC. Its translation is CASSWQTQETQYF. The full variable domain, in which reference TRBV5-1 and TRBJ2-5 provide the parts outside the CDR3, is KAGVTQTPRYLIKTRGQQVTLSCSPISGHRSVSWYQQTPGQGLQFLFEYFSETQRNKGNFPGRFSGRQFSNSRSEMNVSTLELGDSALYLCASSWQTQETQYFGPGTRLLVL.

The chain has TRBV2 and TRBJ1-4; a weak D match, TRBD1 (5 bases). CDR3 length equals 14 residues. V dropped 4 bases and J dropped 8 bases, with 14 bases sitting between them. The germline V gene encodes CDR1 SNHLY and CDR2 FYNNEI. The DNA for the CDR3 is TGTGCCAGCAGTGTCTTAGGGGTAGAAGAAAAACTGTTTTTT. Residues: CASSVLGVEEKLFF.

This clone occurred once. The chain joins TRBV28 to TRBJ1-5; D gene unclear. Trimming stripped 6 bases from V and 0 bases from J, with 9 bases between. The CDR3 has 14 amino acids. Germline values: CDR1 MDHEN, CDR2 SYDVKM. The CDR3 loop is CASRPGGSNQPQHF. Here the CDR3 DNA reads TGTGCCAGCAGGCCGGGAGGTAGCAATCAGCCCCAGCATTTT.

Comment on this clone: At the DNA level, this CDR3 is encoded by other sequences in the same sample as well. The chain links TRBV5-1 to TRBJ2-1; the D is unclear. V gave up 1 base and J gave up 4 bases, with 6 bases separating them. Germline V gene data show CDR1 as SGHRS and CDR2 as YFSETQ. The length of the CDR3 is 13 residues. The CDR3 DNA reads TGCGCCAGCAGCTTGTCTAGTTACAATGAGCAGTTCTTC. Protein: CASSLSSYNEQFF. The full variable domain, completed using reference TRBV5-1 and TRBJ2-1, is KAGVTQTPRYLIKTRGQQVTLSCSPISGHRSVSWYQQTPGQGLQFLFEYFSETQRNKGNFPGRFSGRQFSNSRSEMNVSTLELGDSALYLCASSLSSYNEQFFGPGTRLTVL.

The chain carries TRBV9 and TRBJ1-1, with D hard to call. This CDR3 is 14 amino acids long. The V end lost 0 bases, the J end lost 4 bases, and 10 bases lay between the germline ends. CDR1 is SGDLS and CDR2 is YYNGEE in the germline V gene. The CDR3 DNA follows: TGTGCCAGCAGCGTAGATGCGGGGAGCACTGAAGCTTTCTTT. The encoded protein is CASSVDAGSTEAFF.

The chain uses TRBV4-1 and TRBJ1-4, with D perhaps TRBD1 (6 bases). Deletions cut 0 bases from V and 6 bases from J, with 14 bases between. The CDR3 runs 16 residues. Per germline, CDR1 MGHRA and CDR2 YSYEKL. The CDR3 coding sequence is TGCGCCAGCAGCCAAGATGGCGGGAGGGGGGATGAAAAACTGTTTTTT. Its protein product is CASSQDGGRGDEKLFF.

The chain joins TRBV6-5 to TRBJ2-1, with D possibly being TRBD2 (5 bases). V lost 0 bases and J 0 bases, leaving 9 bases between the germline ends. There are 16 residues in the CDR3. The V gene's germline CDR1 is MNHEY and CDR2 SVGAGI. The CDR3 nucleotides are TGTGCCAGCAGTTACTCTCTAGCCAGCTCCTACAATGAGCAGTTCTTC. Amino acids: CASSYSLASSYNEQFF.

The chain is built from TRBV29-1 and TRBJ2-7; D is undetermined. The CDR3 has 13 amino acids. The germline V gene encodes CDR1 SQVTM and CDR2 ANQGSEA. The V and J ends lost 4 bases and 2 bases respectively, with 12 bases between them. The CDR3 loop is CSVAVRQAYEQYF. The DNA for the CDR3 is TGCAGCGTTGCCGTTCGGCAGGCCTACGAGCAGTACTTC.

This clone has only one observation. The identical CDR3 is also encoded by other nucleotide sequences in the sample. The V and J genes are TRBV28 and TRBJ1-2, with no clear D. Trimming removed 7 bases from V and 2 bases from J, with 11 bases in between. This CDR3 spans 13 amino acids. Germline V gene lookup returns CDR1 MDHEN and CDR2 SYDVKM. The CDR3 spells CASTPTGNYGYTF. For the CDR3, the DNA is TGTGCCAGCACCCCAACGGGGAACTATGGCTACACCTTC.

As DNA, the CDR3 is TGCGCCAGCAGTGTAGGGAACGGTATGAGCGAGCAGTACTTC. It codes for CASSVGNGMSEQYF. The chain couples TRBV10-1 to TRBJ2-7; D gene ambiguous. Germline V gene sequence: CDR1 WNHNN, CDR2 SYGVQD (reference sequence). Trimming removed 4 bases from V and 6 bases from J, with 16 bases in between. CDR3 length equals 14 residues.

In DNA, the CDR3 is TGTGCCAGCAGCTTACGCAGGGCCGTGAACACTGAAGCTTTCTTT. It translates to CASSLRRAVNTEAFF. The chain links TRBV11-1 to TRBJ1-1, with D possibly being TRBD1 (5 bases). Trimming took off 2 bases at V and 0 bases at J, with 10 bases between the two ends. The germline CDR1 and CDR2 sequences are SGHAT and FQDESV (reference sequence). The CDR3 sequence is 15 residues long.

V is TRBV19 and J is TRBJ1-5; D uncertain. Germline CDR1 and CDR2: LNHDA and SQIVND (reference sequence). CDR3 length equals 15 residues. Trimming left V 4 bases short and J 0 bases short, with 10 bases between. The CDR3 DNA reads TGTGCCAGTAGTACATTCAAAGATAGCAATCAGCCCCAGCATTTT. It specifies CASSTFKDSNQPQHF.

The chain has TRBV5-1 and TRBJ1-3; no reliable D call. Trimming pared 4 bases from V and 4 bases from J, leaving 12 bases between. In germline, CDR1 is SGHRS, CDR2 YFSETQ. CDR3 length equals 14 residues. The CDR3: CASSRSTAGNTIYF. The CDR3 region has the DNA TGCGCCAGCAGCCGGAGCACCGCGGGAAACACCATATATTTT.

On this clone: Other DNA sequences in this specimen translate into the identical CDR3. The chain is built from TRBV5-1 and TRBJ2-3; 7 bases agree with TRBD2. Germline CDR1 SGHRS, CDR2 YFSETQ. The CDR3 is made up of 15 amino acids. The V segment lost 3 bases and the J segment 3 bases; nucleotides outside the gene matches: 7. The CDR3 DNA reads TGCGCCAGCAGCTCCAGCGGGGCCGGGACAGATACGCAGTATTTT. Its protein product is CASSSSGAGTDTQYF.

Concerning this clone: The sample has other DNA sequences that encode this CDR3 too. The chain carries TRBV5-1 and TRBJ2-3, with no clear D. Trimming stripped 0 bases from V and 0 bases from J, with 5 bases between. In germline, CDR1 is SGHRS, CDR2 YFSETQ. The CDR3 length is 14 residues. The CDR3: CASSLAGSTDTQYF. In nucleotides, the CDR3 is TGCGCCAGCAGCTTGGCTGGTAGCACAGATACGCAGTATTTT.

This chain connects TRBV19 to TRBJ2-7; 9 nucleotides match TRBD1. V lost 1 base to trimming and J lost 7 bases; unmatched junction nucleotides: 8. The germline gives CDR1 LNHDA, CDR2 SQIVND (reference sequence). CDR3 size: 15 residues. The CDR3, as DNA: TGTGCCAGTAGTATAGCAACAGGGGGCGCGGGTGAGCAGTACTTC. Translating it yields CASSIATGGAGEQYF.

Concerning this clone: This specimen includes other DNA sequences encoding the same CDR3. The chain employs TRBV7-3 and TRBJ2-5; D could derive from TRBD1 or TRBD2 (5 bases each). The CDR3 spans 13 residues. CDR1 is SGHTA, CDR2 FQGTGA, per germline. V lost 5 bases, J lost 5 bases, and 12 bases lay in between. The CDR3 DNA sequence: TGTGCCAGCAGCCCAACCAGGGAGGAGACCCAGTACTTC. Protein: CASSPTREETQYF.

V is TRBV28 and J is TRBJ2-2; no clear D. The CDR3 consists of 12 residues. Trimming left V 6 bases short and J 6 bases short, with 8 bases between. Per the germline V gene, CDR1 is MDHEN and CDR2 is SYDVKM. The CDR3 coding sequence is TGTGCCAGCAGGGCGGCTTCCGGGGAGCTGTTTTTT. Translated: CASRAASGELFF.

The V and J genes are TRBV9 and TRBJ2-7, with TRBD1 identical over 8 bases. J gave up 0 bases and V 2 bases, and 7 bases lay outside the gene matches. The germline gives CDR1 SGDLS, CDR2 YYNGEE. The CDR3 loop spans 16 amino acids. CDR3 residues: CASSVGPGGNSYEQYF. For the CDR3, the DNA is TGTGCCAGCAGCGTCGGCCCAGGGGGCAACTCCTACGAGCAGTACTTC.

This rearrangement joins TRBV18 to TRBJ2-7, with a possible D match to TRBD2 (6 bases). The V end lost 2 bases, the J end lost 3 bases, and 14 bases lay between the germline ends. The germline V gene encodes CDR1 KGHSH and CDR2 LQKENI. The CDR3 has 15 amino acids. This CDR3 reads CASSPGGTGDYEQYF. The CDR3 nucleotides are TGTGCCAGCTCACCAGGCGGGACGGGAGACTACGAGCAGTACTTC. The variable domain in full, with the rest retrieved from reference TRBV18 and TRBJ2-7, is NAGVMQNPRHLVRRRGQEARLRCSPMKGHSHVYWYRQLPEEGLKFMVYLQKENIIDESGMPKERFSAEFPKEGPSILRIQQVVRGDSAAYFCASSPGGTGDYEQYFGPGTRLTVT.

This sequence joins TRBV6-1 and TRBJ1-1, with D perhaps TRBD1 (5 bases). The V end was cut by 5 bases, the J end by 1 base, with 14 bases between. The CDR3 totals 15 residues. From germline, CDR1 is MNHNS and CDR2 SASEGT. The CDR3 spells CASSLLAGWNTEAFF. The CDR3 DNA reads as TGTGCCAGCAGTCTCCTGGCAGGGTGGAACACTGAAGCTTTCTTT.